Listed here is a single T cell receptor beta chain. Its specificity is not known. This sample stems from a study of cytomegalovirus exposure and HLA in healthy donors. Study-wide results and caveats: With later analysis, a missense DCLRE1C variant became linked to TCR beta V- and J-gene trimming.

The PCR had 60 Vbeta and 13 Jbeta primers. TCRdb keeps only in-frame clones here, not all; method: immunoSEQ multiplex PCR. The repertoire includes 200,000 to 250,000 clones, over 65% of them detected once, and 1.3% sits in the top ten. CDR1 is ENHRY, CDR2 SYGVKD, per germline. After removal of 8 bases from V and 5 bases from J, the junction contained 6 bases not matched to a gene. CDR3 length: 15 residues. The receptor's source is a human donor in good health. The rearrangement uses TRBV10-3 and TRBJ2-1; 13 bases line up with TRBD2. The source material was PBMCs. The CDR3 DNA follows: TGTGCCATCCAGAGGGGGACTAGCGGGAACAATGAGCAGTTCTTC. This translates into CAIQRGTSGNNEQFF.